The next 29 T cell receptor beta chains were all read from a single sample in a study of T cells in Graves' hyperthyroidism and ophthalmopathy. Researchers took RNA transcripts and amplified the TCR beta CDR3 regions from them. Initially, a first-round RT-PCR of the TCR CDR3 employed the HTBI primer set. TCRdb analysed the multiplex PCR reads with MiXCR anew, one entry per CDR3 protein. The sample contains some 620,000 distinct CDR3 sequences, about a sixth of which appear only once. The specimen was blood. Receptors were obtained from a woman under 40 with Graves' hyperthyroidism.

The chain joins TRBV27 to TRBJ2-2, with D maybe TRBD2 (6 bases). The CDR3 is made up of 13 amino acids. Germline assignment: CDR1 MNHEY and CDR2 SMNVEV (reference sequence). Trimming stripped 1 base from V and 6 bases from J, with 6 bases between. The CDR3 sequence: CASSLWGAGELFF. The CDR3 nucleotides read TGTGCCAGCAGTTTATGGGGGGCCGGGGAGCTGTTTTTT.

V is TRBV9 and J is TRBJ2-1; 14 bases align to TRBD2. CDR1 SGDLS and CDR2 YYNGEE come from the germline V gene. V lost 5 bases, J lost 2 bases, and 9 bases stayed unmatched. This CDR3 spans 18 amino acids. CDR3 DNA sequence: TGTGCCAGCAGTGTCCAGACTAGCGGGAGGGTGCCCTACAATGAGCAGTTCTTC. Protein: CASSVQTSGRVPYNEQFF.

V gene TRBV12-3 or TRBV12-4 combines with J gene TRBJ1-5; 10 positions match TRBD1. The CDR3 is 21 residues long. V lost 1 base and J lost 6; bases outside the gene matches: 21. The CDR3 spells CASSLGGQGERTIGLSQPQHF. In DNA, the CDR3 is TGTGCCAGCAGTTTAGGCGGACAGGGGGAGAGAACCATAGGGCTCAGTCAGCCCCAGCATTTT.

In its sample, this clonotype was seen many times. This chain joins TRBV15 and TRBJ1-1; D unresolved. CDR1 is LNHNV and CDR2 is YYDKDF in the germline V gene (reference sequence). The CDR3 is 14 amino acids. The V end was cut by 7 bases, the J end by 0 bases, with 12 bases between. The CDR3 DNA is TGTGCCACCAAAGAACTAGGAGTGAACACTGAAGCTTTCTTT. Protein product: CATKELGVNTEAFF.

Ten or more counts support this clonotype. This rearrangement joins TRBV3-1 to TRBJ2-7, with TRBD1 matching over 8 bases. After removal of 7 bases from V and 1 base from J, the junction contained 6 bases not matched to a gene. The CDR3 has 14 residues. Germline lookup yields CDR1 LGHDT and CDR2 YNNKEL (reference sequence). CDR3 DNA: TGTGCCAGCAAGTCCACAGGGGGGTCCTACGAGCAGTACTTC. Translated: CASKSTGGSYEQYF.

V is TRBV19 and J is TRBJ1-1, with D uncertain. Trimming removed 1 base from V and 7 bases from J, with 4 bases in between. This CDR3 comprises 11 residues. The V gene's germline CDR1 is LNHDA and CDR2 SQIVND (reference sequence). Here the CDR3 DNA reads TGTGCCAGTAGTATAGCGGGTGAAGCTTTCTTT. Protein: CASSIAGEAFF. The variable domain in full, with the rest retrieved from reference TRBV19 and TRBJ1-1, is DGGITQSPKYLFRKEGQNVTLSCEQNLNHDAMYWYRQDPGQGLRLIYYSQIVNDFQKGDIAEGYSVSREKKESFPLTVTSAQKNPTAFYLCASSIAGEAFFGQGTRLTVV.

The CDR3 coding sequence is TGCAGCGTTGATTGGGGGTGGGGACAGGGGGATGGCTACACCTTC. It codes for CSVDWGWGQGDGYTF. The chain recombines TRBV29-1 with TRBJ1-2, with 11 bases aligning to TRBD1. The germline V gene encodes CDR1 SQVTM and CDR2 ANQGSEA. There are 15 residues in the CDR3. J was trimmed by 6 bases and V by 3 bases; bases with no gene match: 9. Full variable domain (rest looked up from reference TRBV29-1 and TRBJ1-2): SAVISQKPSRDICQRGTSLTIQCQVDSQVTMMFWYRQQPGQSLTLIATANQGSEATYESGFVIDKFPISRPNLTFSTLTVSNMSPEDSSIYLCSVDWGWGQGDGYTFGSGTRLTVV.

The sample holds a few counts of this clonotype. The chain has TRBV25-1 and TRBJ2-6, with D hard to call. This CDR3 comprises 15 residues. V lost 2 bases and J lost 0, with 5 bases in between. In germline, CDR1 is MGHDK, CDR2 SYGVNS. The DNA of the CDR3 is TGTGCCAGCAGTGAAGGGGACTCTGGGGCCAACGTCCTGACTTTC. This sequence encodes CASSEGDSGANVLTF.

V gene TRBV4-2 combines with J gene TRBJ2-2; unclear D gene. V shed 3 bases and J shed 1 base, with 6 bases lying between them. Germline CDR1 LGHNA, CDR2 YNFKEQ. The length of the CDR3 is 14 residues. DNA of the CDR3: TGTGCCAGCAGCCATACAGAGAACACCGGGGAGCTGTTTTTT. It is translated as CASSHTENTGELFF.

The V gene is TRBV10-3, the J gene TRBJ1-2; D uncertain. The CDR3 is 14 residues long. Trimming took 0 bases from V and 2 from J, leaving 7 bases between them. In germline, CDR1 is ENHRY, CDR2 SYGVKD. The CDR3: CAISESHLNYGYTF. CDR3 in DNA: TGTGCCATCAGTGAGTCCCACCTGAACTATGGCTACACCTTC.

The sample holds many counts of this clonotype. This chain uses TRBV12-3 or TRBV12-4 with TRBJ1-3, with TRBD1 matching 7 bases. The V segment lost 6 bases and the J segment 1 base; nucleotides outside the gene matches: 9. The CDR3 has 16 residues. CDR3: CASSLRDSSSGNTIYF. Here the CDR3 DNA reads TGTGCCAGCAGCCTACGGGACAGTTCATCTGGAAACACCATATATTTT.

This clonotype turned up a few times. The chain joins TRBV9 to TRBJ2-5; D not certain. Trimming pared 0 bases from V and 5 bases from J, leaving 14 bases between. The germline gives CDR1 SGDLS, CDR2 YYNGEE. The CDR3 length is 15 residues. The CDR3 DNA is TGTGCCAGCAGCGTAGAAGGTGGACGGATGGAGACCCAGTACTTC. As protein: CASSVEGGRMETQYF.

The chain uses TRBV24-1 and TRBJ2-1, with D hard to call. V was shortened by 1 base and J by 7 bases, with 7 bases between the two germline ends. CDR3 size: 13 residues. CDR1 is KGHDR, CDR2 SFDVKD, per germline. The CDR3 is CATSDFQGNEQFF. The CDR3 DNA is TGTGCCACCAGTGATTTTCAAGGAAATGAGCAGTTCTTC.

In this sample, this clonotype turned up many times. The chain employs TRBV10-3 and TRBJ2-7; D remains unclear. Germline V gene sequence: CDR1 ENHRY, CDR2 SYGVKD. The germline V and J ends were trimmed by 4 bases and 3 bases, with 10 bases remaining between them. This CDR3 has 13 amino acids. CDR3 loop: CAISGGWDYEQYF. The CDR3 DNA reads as TGTGCCATCAGTGGAGGTTGGGACTACGAGCAGTACTTC.

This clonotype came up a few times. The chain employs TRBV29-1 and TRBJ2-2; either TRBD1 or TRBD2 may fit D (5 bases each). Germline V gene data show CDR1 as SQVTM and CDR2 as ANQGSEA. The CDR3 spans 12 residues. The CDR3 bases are TGCACCGGGACGGGCGGCACCGGGGAGCTGTTTTTT. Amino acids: CTGTGGTGELFF.

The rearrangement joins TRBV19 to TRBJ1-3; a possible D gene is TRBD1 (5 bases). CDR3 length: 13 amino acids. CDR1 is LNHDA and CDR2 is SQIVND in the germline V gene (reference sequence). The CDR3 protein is CARRAGSGNTIYF. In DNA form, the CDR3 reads TGTGCTCGCAGGGCAGGCTCTGGAAACACCATATATTTT.

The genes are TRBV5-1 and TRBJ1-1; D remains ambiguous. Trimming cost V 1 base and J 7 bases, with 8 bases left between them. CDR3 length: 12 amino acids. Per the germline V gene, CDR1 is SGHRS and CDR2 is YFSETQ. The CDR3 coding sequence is TGCGCCAGCAGCTTGTCCGCGGGTGAAGCTTTCTTT. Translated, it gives CASSLSAGEAFF.

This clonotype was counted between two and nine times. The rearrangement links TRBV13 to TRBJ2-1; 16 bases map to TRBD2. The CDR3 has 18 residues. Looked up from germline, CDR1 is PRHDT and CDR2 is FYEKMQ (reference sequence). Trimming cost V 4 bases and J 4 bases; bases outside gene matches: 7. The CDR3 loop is CASSSGLAGGGYYNEQFF. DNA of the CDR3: TGTGCCAGCAGCTCGGGACTAGCGGGAGGGGGGTATTACAATGAGCAGTTCTTC.

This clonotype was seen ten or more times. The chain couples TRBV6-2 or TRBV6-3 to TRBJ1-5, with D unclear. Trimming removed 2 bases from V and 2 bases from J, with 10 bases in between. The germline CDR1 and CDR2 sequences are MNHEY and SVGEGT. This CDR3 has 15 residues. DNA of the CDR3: TGTGCCAGCAGTTACGGGGTCTTGGGCAATCAGCCCCAGCATTTT. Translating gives CASSYGVLGNQPQHF.

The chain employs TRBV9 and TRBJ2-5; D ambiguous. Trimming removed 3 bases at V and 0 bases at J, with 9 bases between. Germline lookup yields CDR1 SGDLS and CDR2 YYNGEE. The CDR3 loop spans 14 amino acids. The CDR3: CASSARRNQETQYF. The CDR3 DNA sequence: TGTGCCAGCAGCGCCCGACGGAACCAAGAGACCCAGTACTTC.

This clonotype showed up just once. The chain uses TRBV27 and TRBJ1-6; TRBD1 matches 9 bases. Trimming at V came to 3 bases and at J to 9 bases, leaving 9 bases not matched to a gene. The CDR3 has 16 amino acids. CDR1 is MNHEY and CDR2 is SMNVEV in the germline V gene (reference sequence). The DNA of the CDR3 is TGTGCCAGCAGTTTCATTGTCGGACAGGGGATTTCACCCCTCCACTTT. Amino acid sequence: CASSFIVGQGISPLHF.

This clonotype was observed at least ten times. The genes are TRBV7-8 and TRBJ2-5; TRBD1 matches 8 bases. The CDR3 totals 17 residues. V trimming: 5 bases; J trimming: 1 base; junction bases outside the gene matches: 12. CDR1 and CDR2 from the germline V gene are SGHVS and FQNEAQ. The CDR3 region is CASSPRSGTGLQETQYF. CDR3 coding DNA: TGTGCCAGCAGCCCGCGAAGTGGGACAGGCCTCCAAGAGACCCAGTACTTC.

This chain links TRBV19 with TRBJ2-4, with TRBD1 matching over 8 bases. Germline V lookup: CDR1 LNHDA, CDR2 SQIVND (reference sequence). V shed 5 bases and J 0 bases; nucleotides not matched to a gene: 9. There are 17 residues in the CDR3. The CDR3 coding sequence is TGTGCCAGTAGTCCCGGGACAGGTCAACTAGCCAAAAACATTCAGTACTTC. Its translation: CASSPGTGQLAKNIQYF.

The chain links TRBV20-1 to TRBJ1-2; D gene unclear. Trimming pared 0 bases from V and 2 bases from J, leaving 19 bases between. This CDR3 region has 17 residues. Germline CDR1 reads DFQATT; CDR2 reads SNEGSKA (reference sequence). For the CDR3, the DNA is TGCAGTGCTAGAGATCTCTGGGGTGAGAGGCGAAACTATGGCTACACCTTC. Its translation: CSARDLWGERRNYGYTF.

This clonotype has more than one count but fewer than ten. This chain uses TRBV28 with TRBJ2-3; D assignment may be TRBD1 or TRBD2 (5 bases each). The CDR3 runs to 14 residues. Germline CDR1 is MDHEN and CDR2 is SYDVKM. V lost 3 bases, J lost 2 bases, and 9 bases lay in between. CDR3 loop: CASSFLGVTDTQYF. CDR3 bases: TGTGCCAGCAGTTTTTTGGGGGTCACAGATACGCAGTATTTT.

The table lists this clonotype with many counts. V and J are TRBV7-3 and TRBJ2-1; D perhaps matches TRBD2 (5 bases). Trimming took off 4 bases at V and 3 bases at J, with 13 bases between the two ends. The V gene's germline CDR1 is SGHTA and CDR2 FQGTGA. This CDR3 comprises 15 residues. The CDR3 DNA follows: TGTGCCAGCAGCTCGCTAGCTGTCAACTACAATGAGCAGTTCTTC. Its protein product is CASSSLAVNYNEQFF.

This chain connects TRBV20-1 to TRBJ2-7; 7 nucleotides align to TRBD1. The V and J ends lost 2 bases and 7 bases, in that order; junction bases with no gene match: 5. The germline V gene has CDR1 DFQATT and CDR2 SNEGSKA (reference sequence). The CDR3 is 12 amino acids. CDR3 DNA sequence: TGCAGTGCTAGACTGGACAGGAGGGAGCAGTACTTC. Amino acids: CSARLDRREQYF.

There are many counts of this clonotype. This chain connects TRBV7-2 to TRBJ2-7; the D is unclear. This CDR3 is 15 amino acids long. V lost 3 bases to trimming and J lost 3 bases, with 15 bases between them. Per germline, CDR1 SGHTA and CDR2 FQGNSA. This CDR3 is CASSFGVRSNYEQYF. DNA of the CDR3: TGTGCCAGCAGCTTTGGCGTGCGGTCTAACTACGAGCAGTACTTC.

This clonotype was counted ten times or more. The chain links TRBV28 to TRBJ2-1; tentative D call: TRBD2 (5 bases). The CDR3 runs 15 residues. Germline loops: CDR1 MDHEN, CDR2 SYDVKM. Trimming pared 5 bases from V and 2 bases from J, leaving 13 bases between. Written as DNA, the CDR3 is TGTGCCAGCAGTACCCAGCAAGCGGCCTACAATGAGCAGTTCTTC. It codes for CASSTQQAAYNEQFF.